Sequencing of this TCR beta chain was carried out in a study of patients and donors after allogeneic stem cell transplantation. V was trimmed by 0 bases and J by 4 bases, leaving 11 bases between them. The germline V gene encodes CDR1 SGHRS and CDR2 YFSETQ. The CDR3 extends over 15 amino acids. Each CDR3 protein is one row after TCRdb ran MiXCR on the RT-PCR reads. The data contain over 200,000 distinct CDR3 sequences, 38% of them singletons. Sequenced input: blood, either unsorted or a sorted T cell fraction (not recorded which). The chain carries TRBV5-1 and TRBJ1-5; D is possibly TRBD1 (5 bases). This sequence originates from a human donor who was either an allogeneic HSCT recipient or a stem cell or donor lymphocyte infusion donor (not recorded which). It is not recorded whose cells these are; they may come from a transplant donor. Here the CDR3 reads CASSLDGTGNQPQHF. CDR3 nucleotide sequence: TGCGCCAGCAGCTTGGATGGGACGGGTAATCAGCCCCAGCATTTT.